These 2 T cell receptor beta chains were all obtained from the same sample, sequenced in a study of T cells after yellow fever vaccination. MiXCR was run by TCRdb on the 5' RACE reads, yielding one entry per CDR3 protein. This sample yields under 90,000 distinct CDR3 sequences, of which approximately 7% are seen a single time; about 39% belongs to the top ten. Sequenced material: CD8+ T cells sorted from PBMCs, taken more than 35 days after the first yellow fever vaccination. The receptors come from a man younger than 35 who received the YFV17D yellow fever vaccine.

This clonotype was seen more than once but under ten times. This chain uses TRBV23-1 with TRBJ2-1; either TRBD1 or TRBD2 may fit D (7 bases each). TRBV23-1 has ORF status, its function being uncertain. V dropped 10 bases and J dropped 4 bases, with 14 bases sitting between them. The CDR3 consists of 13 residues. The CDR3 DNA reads TGCGCCACCGACAGGGAGGGGTACAATGAGCAGTTCTTC. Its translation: CATDREGYNEQFF.

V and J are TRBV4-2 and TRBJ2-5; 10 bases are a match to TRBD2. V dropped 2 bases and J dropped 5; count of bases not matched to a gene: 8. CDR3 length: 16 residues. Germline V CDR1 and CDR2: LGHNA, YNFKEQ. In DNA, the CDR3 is TGTGCCAGCAGCCAATTGAGCGGGGGGGCCGCCGAGACCCAGTACTTC. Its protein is CASSQLSGGAAETQYF.